Listed below are T cell receptor beta chains from one sample, sequenced in a study of cytomegalovirus exposure and HLA in healthy donors. Produced via immunoSEQ multiplex PCR; TCRdb's table is partial and in-frame only. This table has roughly 140,000 clones, around 85% appearing once. Sequencing input: PBMCs. These receptors were taken from a female donor in good health and CMV-seronegative. Each CDR3 is given with its conserved first and last residue. A D gene is named only where the DNA matches it firmly. Clone size is given for some rows only: seen once, a few or many times, or a class if the clone is expanded.

TRBV6-6	TRBJ2-3	TRBD2	NA	TGTGCCAGCAGTCCTCTAGCGGGAGGCACAGATACGCAGTATTTT	CASSPLAGGTDTQYF
TRBV10-3	TRBJ1-4	NA	NA	TGTGCCATCAGAGGGACTTGGAATGAAAAACTGTTTTTT	CAIRGTWNEKLFF
TRBV2	TRBJ2-1	TRBD1	NA	TGTGCCAGCACAGGGACAGATGAGCAGTTCTTC	CASTGTDEQFF
TRBV2	TRBJ2-7	NA	once	TGTGCCAGCAGTGAATCACTCTACGAGCAGTACTTC	CASSESLYEQYF
TRBV20-1	TRBJ2-1	NA	NA	TGCAGTGCTTATACTAGCAACGAGCAGTTCTTC	CSAYTSNEQFF
TRBV6-1	TRBJ2-4	TRBD1	few	TGTGCCAGCAGTGGGACAGGGGCGGCCAAAAACATTCAGTACTTC	CASSGTGAAKNIQYF
TRBV2	TRBJ2-7	NA	NA	TGTGCCAGCAGAGTCAGCTACGAGCAGTACTTC	CASRVSYEQYF
TRBV5-1	TRBJ1-2	TRBD1	NA	TGCGCCAGCAGCTCACAGGGGGCGCTGAACTATGGCTACACCTTC	CASSSQGALNYGYTF
TRBV6-5	TRBJ1-5	NA	NA	TGTGCCAGCAGTTACCTCGAGAATCAGCCCCAGCATTTT	CASSYLENQPQHF
TRBV6-6	TRBJ2-1	NA	once	TGTGCCAGCAGTTACTCGACTAGGGGGCAGGAGCAGTTCTTC	CASSYSTRGQEQFF
TRBV4-1	TRBJ2-7	TRBD2	NA	TGCGCCAGCAGCCAGGCTAGCGGGAACTCCTACGAGCAGTACTTC	CASSQASGNSYEQYF
TRBV7-8	TRBJ1-4	NA	NA	TGTGCCAGCAGCTTAGGGCAGGGTAGCGAAAAACTGTTTTTT	CASSLGQGSEKLFF
TRBV10-1	TRBJ1-2	NA	NA	TGCGCCAGCAGTGGGACAGTCCGGGGCGATAACTATGGCTACACCTTC	CASSGTVRGDNYGYTF
TRBV6-5	TRBJ2-3	NA	NA	TGTGCCAGCAGTTACTCCCCCGGTCGCTCGGCAGATACGCAGTATTTT	CASSYSPGRSADTQYF
TRBV30	TRBJ2-3	NA	NA	TGTGCCTGGAGTTCTTCAGGGACAGATACGCAGTATTTT	CAWSSSGTDTQYF
TRBV6-5	TRBJ2-2	TRBD1	NA	TGTGCCAGCAGTTGGGACAGGGGTAGTCCCGGGGAGCTGTTTTTT	CASSWDRGSPGELFF
TRBV6-5	TRBJ1-1	NA	NA	TGTGCCAGTTTTAGACGGGCTGAAGCTTTCTTT	CASFRRAEAFF
TRBV2	TRBJ1-5	NA	once	TGTGCCAGCAGTTACGGGAAGACGGGCCAGCCCCAGCATTTT	CASSYGKTGQPQHF
TRBV7-9	TRBJ2-7	NA	NA	TGTGCCAGCAGCTTAGAAGAGCGAGGCGAGCAGTACTTC	CASSLEERGEQYF
TRBV4-2	TRBJ2-5	NA	NA	TGTGCCAGCAGCCAAGATGGGACGGGAGCTGTAGAGACCCAGTACTTC	CASSQDGTGAVETQYF
TRBV5-1	TRBJ2-1	TRBD2	NA	TGCGCCAGCAGCGGCGGGGGAACCCTAAATGAGCAGTTCTTC	CASSGGGTLNEQFF
TRBV19	TRBJ1-2	NA	NA	TGTGCCAGTAGCCTGGGACCCGGGGAGGACTATGGCTACACCTTC	CASSLGPGEDYGYTF
TRBV6-7	TRBJ2-3	TRBD2	NA	TGTGCCAGCAGTTACTGGTCATATTCGGGAGGGAGAGATACGCAGTATTTT	CASSYWSYSGGRDTQYF
TRBV4-1	TRBJ2-5	NA	NA	TGCGCCAGCAGCCAAGACTCCAGTCCTGAGACCCAGTACTTC	CASSQDSSPETQYF
TRBV5-6	TRBJ2-6	TRBD2	NA	TGTGCCAGCAGCCTCGACAGCGGGATCCTGACTTTC	CASSLDSGILTF
TRBV29-1	TRBJ1-2	TRBD1	NA	TGCAGCGTTCGGACAGGCACCTATGGCTACACCTTC	CSVRTGTYGYTF
TRBV6-1	TRBJ2-2	TRBD2	NA	TGTGCCAGCCTAATAGCGGGCTTCAACACCGGGGAGCTGTTTTTT	CASLIAGFNTGELFF
TRBV7-3	TRBJ2-1	TRBD2	NA	TGTGCCAGCAGCCCCAGCGGGAGTTACAATGAGCAGTTCTTC	CASSPSGSYNEQFF
TRBV28	TRBJ1-5	NA	NA	TGTGCCAGCAGTTTAATAGGCACCTACGAGGCTGCAAGTCAGCCCCAGCATTTT	CASSLIGTYEAASQPQHF
TRBV28	TRBJ2-3	NA	once	TGTGCCAGCAGTTCGGCAGGGTATTCCACAGATACGCAGTATTTT	CASSSAGYSTDTQYF
TRBV7-9	TRBJ1-4	NA	NA	TGTGCCAGCGCCCGAGGACAGTCTAATGAAAAACTGTTTTTT	CASARGQSNEKLFF
TRBV28	TRBJ1-4	NA	NA	TGTGCCAGCAGTCATAAGAGGGACACCAAACTTTCTAATGAAAAACTGTTTTTT	CASSHKRDTKLSNEKLFF
TRBV9	TRBJ2-1	TRBD2	few	TGTGCCAGCAGCTCCCGACTAGCGGCCAGCGAGCAGTTCTTC	CASSSRLAASEQFF
TRBV5-6	TRBJ2-7	NA	NA	TGTGCCAGCTCGGACAGCGACGCTACCTACGAGCAGTACTTC	CASSDSDATYEQYF
TRBV28	TRBJ2-7	TRBD1	once	TGTGCCAGCAGCGGGACAGGGGCCCCAGTCTACGAGCAGTACTTC	CASSGTGAPVYEQYF
TRBV28	TRBJ1-1	NA	NA	TGTGCCAGCAACTCCGGGGGTCGGCGGACTGAAGCTTTCTTT	CASNSGGRRTEAFF
TRBV7-3	TRBJ2-3	NA	NA	TGTGCCAGCAGGGAGGGCGGCTCAGATACGCAGTATTTT	CASREGGSDTQYF
TRBV28	TRBJ2-3	NA	NA	TGTGCCAGCGGTTCGGCTAGCGGCACAGATACGCAGTATTTT	CASGSASGTDTQYF
TRBV14	TRBJ1-3	TRBD1	few	TGTGCCAGCAACGACAGGGTCGCAAACACCATATATTTT	CASNDRVANTIYF
TRBV10-1	TRBJ1-1	TRBD1	NA	TGCGCCAGCAGTTCCCTGGGACAGGGGGCCGAAGCTTTCTTT	CASSSLGQGAEAFF
TRBV28	TRBJ1-1	TRBD1	NA	TGTGCCAGCAGGGGACAGCGAACTAACACTGAAGCTTTCTTT	CASRGQRTNTEAFF
TRBV30	TRBJ2-3	TRBD2	NA	TGTGCCTGGAGTGGACTGCCCCTCCTAGCGGGAGCGACAGATACGCAGTATTTT	CAWSGLPLLAGATDTQYF
TRBV18	TRBJ1-1	TRBD1	NA	TGTGCCAGCTCACCAGAGACAGGGGGTCGGACTGAAGCTTTCTTT	CASSPETGGRTEAFF
TRBV6-6	TRBJ1-4	NA	few	TGTGCCAGCAGTAGAGAGGGTACTCGTGAAAAACTGTTTTTT	CASSREGTREKLFF
TRBV5-4	TRBJ2-5	TRBD2	NA	TGTGCCAGCAGCGGGGGACTAGCGGTAGAAGAGACCCAGTACTTC	CASSGGLAVEETQYF
TRBV27	TRBJ1-5	TRBD1	NA	TGTGCCAGCAGAAGACGGACAGGTCAGCCCCAGCATTTT	CASRRRTGQPQHF